A selection of T cell receptor beta chains follows, all from one sample in a study of blood T cell repertoires in COVID-19. Assay used: immunoSEQ multiplex PCR; TCRdb lists only in-frame clones, some missing. The data show more than 200,000 clones, with roughly 80% seen just once and 4% to 5% held by the top ten. Source material: peripheral blood. These receptors all come from a man aged 55 to 69 with acute or convalescent COVID-19. The CDR3 runs from the conserved cysteine through the conserved F or W. D genes are given only for firm matches. Rows give clone size only sometimes, using once, few, many, or a class for an expanded clone.

DNA: TGTGCCACCAGCGCGGGGCCTACGAATCAGCCCCAGCATTTT
CDR3: CATSAGPTNQPQHF
size: NA
V: TRBV24-1
D: NA
J: TRBJ1-5

DNA: TGTGCCAGCAGCGCTAGCGGGGGTTACGAGCAGTACTTC
CDR3: CASSASGGYEQYF
size: NA
V: TRBV5-4
D: TRBD2
J: TRBJ2-7

DNA: TGCGCCAGCAGCTCGCAGGGGGCTGGCACTGAAGCTTTCTTT
CDR3: CASSSQGAGTEAFF
size: NA
V: TRBV5-1
D: TRBD1
J: TRBJ1-1

DNA: TGTGCCAGCAGCCAAGGGACTAGCGGGGGTATGCATACGCAGTATTTT
CDR3: CASSQGTSGGMHTQYF
size: NA
V: TRBV3-1/TRBV3-2
D: TRBD2
J: TRBJ2-3

DNA: TGTGCCAGCAGCCACTTCACAGGGGACACTGAAGCTTTCTTT
CDR3: CASSHFTGDTEAFF
size: NA
V: TRBV4-2
D: TRBD1
J: TRBJ1-1

DNA: TGCGCCAGCAGCCAGGAATCCCGTGGCTACACCTTC
CDR3: CASSQESRGYTF
size: NA
V: TRBV5-1
D: NA
J: TRBJ1-2

DNA: TGTGCCAGCAGCCCGGAGCGTAACTATGGCTACACCTTC
CDR3: CASSPERNYGYTF
size: NA
V: TRBV7-9
D: NA
J: TRBJ1-2

DNA: TGTGCCAGCTCACAGAATAATTCACCCCTCCACTTT
CDR3: CASSQNNSPLHF
size: NA
V: TRBV6-5
D: NA
J: TRBJ1-6

DNA: TGCGCCAGCAGCCCGTTGACCGGGTCACCCCTCCACTTT
CDR3: CASSPLTGSPLHF
size: NA
V: TRBV5-1
D: NA
J: TRBJ1-6

DNA: TGTGCCAGCAGCTTGGGGGGCGAAAAACTGTTTTTT
CDR3: CASSLGGEKLFF
size: NA
V: TRBV5-5
D: NA
J: TRBJ1-4

DNA: TGTGCCAGCAGCCAACCTGGGACACCTTCTGAAGCTTTCTTT
CDR3: CASSQPGTPSEAFF
size: NA
V: TRBV3-1/TRBV3-2
D: NA
J: TRBJ1-1

DNA: TGTGCCAGCTCACCTTCCAACAGGTACTTCCCCTACGAGCAGTACTTC
CDR3: CASSPSNRYFPYEQYF
size: few
V: TRBV18
D: NA
J: TRBJ2-7

DNA: TGCAGCGTCATGGGGGCCACGGGGAACACAGATACGCAGTATTTT
CDR3: CSVMGATGNTDTQYF
size: NA
V: TRBV29-1
D: NA
J: TRBJ2-3

DNA: TGTGCCAGCAGCCCCGGGACAGGGGTGGATACGCAGTATTTT
CDR3: CASSPGTGVDTQYF
size: NA
V: TRBV6-5
D: TRBD1
J: TRBJ2-3

DNA: TGTGCCAGCTCGTCCCGGGTGGCTAGCGGGCGAACCTACGAGCAGTACTTC
CDR3: CASSSRVASGRTYEQYF
size: NA
V: TRBV18
D: TRBD2
J: TRBJ2-7

DNA: TGTGCCATCAGTGAGTCAAGGGAACGGGAACGAGAGACCCAGTACTTC
CDR3: CAISESRERERETQYF
size: NA
V: TRBV10-3
D: NA
J: TRBJ2-5

DNA: TGTGCCAGCAGCCAAGAATATAGTGGCGGGAGTGGTGAGCAGTACTTC
CDR3: CASSQEYSGGSGEQYF
size: NA
V: TRBV4-2
D: TRBD2
J: TRBJ2-7

DNA: TGCGCCAGCAGCTATTCCGGGACAGGGGCCACTGAAGCTTTCTTT
CDR3: CASSYSGTGATEAFF
size: NA
V: TRBV4-1
D: TRBD1
J: TRBJ1-1

DNA: TGTGCCAGCAGCCCACCCGAAAACAGGGGCCGTGAAAAACTGTTTTTT
CDR3: CASSPPENRGREKLFF
size: NA
V: TRBV28
D: TRBD1
J: TRBJ1-4

DNA: TGTGCCAGCAGGGACAGGAGGCGCGATACGCAGTATTTT
CDR3: CASRDRRRDTQYF
size: NA
V: TRBV6-5
D: TRBD1
J: TRBJ2-3

DNA: TGTGCCAGCAGCGTAGTAGAAGGCGGCGGTGAGCAGTTCTTC
CDR3: CASSVVEGGGEQFF
size: NA
V: TRBV9
D: NA
J: TRBJ2-1

DNA: TGTGCCAGCAGTTATCCCGGGACAGGGGGCCGTGAGCAGTTCTTC
CDR3: CASSYPGTGGREQFF
size: NA
V: TRBV6-2/TRBV6-3
D: TRBD1
J: TRBJ2-1

DNA: TGCGCCAGCAGGGCAGGGAATTCACCCCTCCACTTT
CDR3: CASRAGNSPLHF
size: NA
V: TRBV10-2
D: NA
J: TRBJ1-6

DNA: TGTGCCAGCAGCTTAAATACACTAACAGGGGGCGCGAACACCGGGGAGCTGTTTTTT
CDR3: CASSLNTLTGGANTGELFF
size: few
V: TRBV11-2
D: TRBD1
J: TRBJ2-2

DNA: TGTGCCAGCAGTTTGTCCCCACGGACAGGGTATGGCTACACCTTC
CDR3: CASSLSPRTGYGYTF
size: NA
V: TRBV28
D: TRBD1
J: TRBJ1-2

DNA: TGTGCCAGCACCCCTGGGGCAGGATTCTACGAGCAGTACTTC
CDR3: CASTPGAGFYEQYF
size: few
V: TRBV7-8
D: NA
J: TRBJ2-7

DNA: TGTGCCAGCAGCTTACAGAACAATCAGCCCCAGCATTTT
CDR3: CASSLQNNQPQHF
size: NA
V: TRBV5-5
D: NA
J: TRBJ1-5

DNA: TGTGCCAGCAGCTTGCGGGGGGGTGGAGATGAGCAGTTCTTC
CDR3: CASSLRGGGDEQFF
size: NA
V: TRBV5-4
D: TRBD2
J: TRBJ2-1

DNA: TGCGCCAGCAGCCCAGTACCCCAGGGGGCGCCAAGAGAGACCCAGTACTTC
CDR3: CASSPVPQGAPRETQYF
size: few
V: TRBV5-1
D: TRBD1
J: TRBJ2-5

DNA: TGTGCCAGCAGTCCGAAGGGGACAGGGGGCGTCTCAGCCGGGGAGCTGTTTTTT
CDR3: CASSPKGTGGVSAGELFF
size: NA
V: TRBV27
D: TRBD1
J: TRBJ2-2

DNA: TGTGCCAGCAGTTTTGGGACAAACTATGGCTACACCTTC
CDR3: CASSFGTNYGYTF
size: NA
V: TRBV27
D: NA
J: TRBJ1-2

DNA: TGTGCCAGCAGCCGGGGACAGGTAGAGACCCAGTACTTC
CDR3: CASSRGQVETQYF
size: NA
V: TRBV7-9
D: TRBD1
J: TRBJ2-5